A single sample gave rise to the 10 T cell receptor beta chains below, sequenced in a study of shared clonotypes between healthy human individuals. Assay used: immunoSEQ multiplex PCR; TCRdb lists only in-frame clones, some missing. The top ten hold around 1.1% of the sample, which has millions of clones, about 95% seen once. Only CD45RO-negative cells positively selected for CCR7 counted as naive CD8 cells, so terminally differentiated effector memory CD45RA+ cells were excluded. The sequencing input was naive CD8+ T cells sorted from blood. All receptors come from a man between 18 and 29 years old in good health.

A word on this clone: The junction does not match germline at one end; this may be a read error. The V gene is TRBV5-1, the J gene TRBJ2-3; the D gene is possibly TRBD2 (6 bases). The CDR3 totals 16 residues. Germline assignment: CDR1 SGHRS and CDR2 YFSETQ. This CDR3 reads CASSLPTTTSKDTQYF. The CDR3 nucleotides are TGCGCCAGCAGCTTACCGACAACAACTAGCAAAGATACGCAGTATTTT.

The DNA for the CDR3 is TGCGCCAGCAGAGATAGCGGGAATGAGCAGTTCTTC. Translation gives CASRDSGNEQFF. The V and J genes are TRBV4-1 and TRBJ2-1; 7 positions match TRBD2. J was trimmed by 7 bases and V by 6 bases; bases with no gene match: 3. Looked up from germline, CDR1 is MGHRA and CDR2 is YSYEKL. The CDR3 has 12 amino acids.

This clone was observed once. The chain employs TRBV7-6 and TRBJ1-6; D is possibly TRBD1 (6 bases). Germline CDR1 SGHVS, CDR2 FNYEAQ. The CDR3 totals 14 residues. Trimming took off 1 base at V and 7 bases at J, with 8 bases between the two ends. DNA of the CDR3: TGTGCCAGCAGCTTAGGGACAGTAAATTCACCCCTCCACTTT. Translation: CASSLGTVNSPLHF.

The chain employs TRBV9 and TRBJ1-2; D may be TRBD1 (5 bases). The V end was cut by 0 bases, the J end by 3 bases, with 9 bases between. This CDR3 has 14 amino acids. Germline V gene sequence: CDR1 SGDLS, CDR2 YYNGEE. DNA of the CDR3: TGTGCCAGCAGCGTAGGGGGCATGGACTATGGCTACACCTTC. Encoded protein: CASSVGGMDYGYTF.

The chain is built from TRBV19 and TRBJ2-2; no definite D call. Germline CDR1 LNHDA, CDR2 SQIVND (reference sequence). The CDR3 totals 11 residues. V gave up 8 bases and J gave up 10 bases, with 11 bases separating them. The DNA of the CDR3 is TGTGCCAGTGGCCCAGTCGTGGAGCTGTTTTTT. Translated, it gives CASGPVVELFF.

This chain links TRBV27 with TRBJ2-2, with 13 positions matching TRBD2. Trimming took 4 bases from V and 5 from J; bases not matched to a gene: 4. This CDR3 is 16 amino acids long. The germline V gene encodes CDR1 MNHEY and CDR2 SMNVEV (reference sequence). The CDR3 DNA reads TGTGCCAGCAGTTCGGGGGGACTAGCGGGGACCGGGGAGCTGTTTTTT. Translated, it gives CASSSGGLAGTGELFF.

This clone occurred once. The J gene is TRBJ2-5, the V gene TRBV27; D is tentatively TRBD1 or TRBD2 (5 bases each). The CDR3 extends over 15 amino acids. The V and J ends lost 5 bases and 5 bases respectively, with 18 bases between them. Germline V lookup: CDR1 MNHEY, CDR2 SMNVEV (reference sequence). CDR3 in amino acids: CASSNLRDLVETQYF. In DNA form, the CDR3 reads TGTGCCAGCAGTAACCTCCGGGACCTGGTGGAGACCCAGTACTTC.

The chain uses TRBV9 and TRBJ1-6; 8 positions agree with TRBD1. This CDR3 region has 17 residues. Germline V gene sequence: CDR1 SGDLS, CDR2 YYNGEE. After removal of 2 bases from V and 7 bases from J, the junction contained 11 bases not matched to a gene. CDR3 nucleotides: TGTGCCAGCAGCGTGGGGACAGGAGGGTTGGGAAATTCACCCCTCCACTTT. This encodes CASSVGTGGLGNSPLHF.

DNA of the CDR3: TGCGCCAGCAGCACGACAGGGGATTCCGGGGAGCTGTTTTTT. Its protein is CASSTTGDSGELFF. This rearrangement joins TRBV10-1 to TRBJ2-2, with 8 bases matching TRBD1. The CDR3 is 14 amino acids. V lost 6 bases to trimming and J lost 6 bases; unmatched junction nucleotides: 6. CDR1 WNHNN and CDR2 SYGVQD come from the germline V gene (reference sequence).

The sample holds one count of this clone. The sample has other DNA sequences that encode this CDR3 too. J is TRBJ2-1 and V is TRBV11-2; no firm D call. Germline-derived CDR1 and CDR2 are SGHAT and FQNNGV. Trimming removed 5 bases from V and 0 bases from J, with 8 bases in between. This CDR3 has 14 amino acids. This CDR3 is CASSPSGSYNEQFF. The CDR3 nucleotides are TGTGCCAGCAGCCCAAGTGGCTCCTACAATGAGCAGTTCTTC. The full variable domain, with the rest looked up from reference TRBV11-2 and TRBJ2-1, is EAGVAQSPRYKIIEKRQSVAFWCNPISGHATLYWYQQILGQGPKLLIQFQNNGVVDDSQLPKDRFSAERLKGVDSTLKIQPAKLEDSAVYLCASSPSGSYNEQFFGPGTRLTVL.